Below are 28 T cell receptor beta chains sequenced from a single sample in a study of cytomegalovirus exposure and HLA in healthy donors. The table came from immunoSEQ multiplex PCR; TCRdb's copy has only in-frame clones and leaves some out. The repertoire consists of under 200,000 clones, with about 90% occurring once and the leading ten covering more than 2.5%. Source material: PBMCs. These TCRs come from a woman younger than 35 in good health and CMV-seropositive.

This clone has a single count. The CDR3 reads CSATSGTSGRADEQFF. CDR3 in DNA: TGCAGCGCGACGTCCGGGACTAGCGGGAGGGCCGATGAGCAGTTCTTC. The gene calls are TRBV29-1 and TRBJ2-1; 16 nucleotides agree with TRBD2. CDR3 size: 16 residues. V shed 7 bases, J shed 8 bases, and the junction held 11 bases outside the gene matches. Germline V gene lookup returns CDR1 SQVTM and CDR2 ANQGSEA.

This clone was recorded a few times. This chain uses TRBV11-2 with TRBJ2-1; 10 bases fit TRBD2. V gave up 2 bases and J gave up 4 bases; unmatched junction bases: 11. This CDR3 spans 18 amino acids. The V gene's germline CDR1 is SGHAT and CDR2 FQNNGV. The CDR3: CASSLRLAGALWYNEQFF. The CDR3 DNA sequence: TGTGCCAGCAGCTTAAGGCTAGCGGGGGCCCTATGGTACAATGAGCAGTTCTTC.

The rearrangement uses TRBV7-9 and TRBJ2-7, with D maybe TRBD1 (6 bases). The CDR3 has 17 amino acids. The germline V gene encodes CDR1 SEHNR and CDR2 FQNEAQ (reference sequence). Deletions cut 4 bases from V and 2 bases from J, with 21 bases between. CDR3 nucleotides: TGTGCCAGCAGCTCCACGAAAGCTGACAGGCGTACCTACGAGCAGTACTTC. It yields the protein CASSSTKADRRTYEQYF.

The chain carries TRBV21-1 and TRBJ1-5; the table's D call of TRBD1 was not tested on the DNA. TRBV21-1 is a listed pseudogene. The CDR3 sequence is 15 residues long. This chain's CDR3 is CASSRDSNSNQPQHF. CDR3 nucleotides: TGTGCCAGCAGCAGAGACAGTAATAGCAATCAGCCCCAGCATTTT.

V and J are TRBV5-6 and TRBJ1-4; TRBD1 matches 7 bases. Germline values: CDR1 SGHDT, CDR2 YYEEEE. This CDR3 region has 16 residues. Losses at the gene ends were 4 bases for V and 8 bases for J; bases not matched to a gene: 14. DNA of the CDR3: TGTGCCAGCAGCCGTACCCGACAGGGCTTGTGGGAAAAACTGTTTTTT. The encoded protein is CASSRTRQGLWEKLFF.

The chain carries TRBV10-3 and TRBJ2-2, with a weak D call TRBD1 (6 bases). CDR1 and CDR2 (germline): ENHRY, SYGVKD. Trimming cost V 4 bases and J 4 bases, with 25 bases left between them. The CDR3 contains 19 residues. Written as DNA, the CDR3 is TGTGCCATCAGTGGGGGGCTAACTTCAGGGGATGTGAGCACCGGGGAGCTGTTTTTT. This gives the protein CAISGGLTSGDVSTGELFF.

The chain links TRBV4-3 to TRBJ2-2; D is unclear. The germline CDR1 and CDR2 sequences are LGHNA and YSLEER. CDR3 size: 15 residues. Deletions cut 4 bases from V and 2 bases from J, with 11 bases between. The CDR3 is CASSRYLENTGELFF. As DNA, the CDR3 is TGCGCCAGCAGCCGATATCTAGAAAACACCGGGGAGCTGTTTTTT.

The rearrangement uses TRBV11-3 and TRBJ2-7, with TRBD2 matching 11 bases. Germline assignment: CDR1 SGHNT and CDR2 YENEEA. There are 15 residues in the CDR3. V trimming: 5 bases; J trimming: 5 bases; junction bases outside the gene matches: 8. The CDR3 DNA follows: TGTGCCAGCAGCGACTCCATACTAGCGGGAGACGAGCAGTACTTC. Translation: CASSDSILAGDEQYF.

The rearrangement uses TRBV7-9 and TRBJ2-1; 7 nucleotides match TRBD2. Trimming took 0 bases from V and 5 from J; bases not matched to a gene: 7. CDR1 and CDR2 (germline): SEHNR, FQNEAQ (reference sequence). The CDR3 is 16 amino acids. The CDR3 coding sequence is TGTGCCAGCAGCTTAGCGGTCGGGGGGACTGACAATGAGCAGTTCTTC. Translated: CASSLAVGGTDNEQFF.

The chain carries TRBV19 and TRBJ1-6; D might be TRBD1 (5 bases). CDR1 is LNHDA, CDR2 SQIVND, per germline (reference sequence). The CDR3 spans 14 residues. V was cut by 9 bases and J by 0 bases, with 9 bases left in between. CDR3 sequence (DNA): TGTGCCAGCGAAGACAGCTCCTATAATTCACCCCTCCACTTT. This gives the protein CASEDSSYNSPLHF.

The chain recombines TRBV10-3 with TRBJ2-3, with 9 bases lining up with TRBD1. Per the germline V gene, CDR1 is ENHRY and CDR2 is SYGVKD. This CDR3 contains 14 residues. The trim removed 10 bases at V and 6 bases at J, leaving 11 bases unmatched. In nucleotides, the CDR3 is TGTGCCACTTCTCTACAGGGGGCGACGGATACGCAGTATTTT. Its translation: CATSLQGATDTQYF.

J is TRBJ2-3 and V is TRBV7-8; tentatively, D is TRBD2 (5 bases). Trimming took off 3 bases at V and 2 bases at J, with 12 bases between the two ends. Germline CDR1 SGHVS, CDR2 FQNEAQ. The CDR3 totals 15 residues. The CDR3 reads CASSFSESYTDTQYF. In nucleotides, the CDR3 is TGTGCCAGCAGCTTTAGCGAATCCTACACAGATACGCAGTATTTT.

As DNA, the CDR3 is TGTGCCTGGAGAGACAGGAGGGGGCATCTGTTCACTGAAGCTTTCTTT. This encodes CAWRDRRGHLFTEAFF. The chain carries TRBV30 and TRBJ1-1, with 7 bases lining up with TRBD1. The junction had 14 bases not matched to a gene; V was cut back by 3 bases and J by 4 bases. Per germline, CDR1 GTSNPN and CDR2 SVGIG (reference sequence). This CDR3 region has 16 residues.

CDR3 nucleotide sequence: TGTGCCATCAGTGAGGGGACAGGGCGTCAGCCCCAGCATTTT. Translation: CAISEGTGRQPQHF. The chain combines TRBV10-3 with TRBJ1-5; TRBD1 matches 9 bases. CDR1 ENHRY and CDR2 SYGVKD come from the germline V gene. The trim removed 2 bases at V and 6 bases at J, leaving 2 bases unmatched. CDR3 length: 14 amino acids.

The rearrangement joins TRBV4-1 to TRBJ2-3, with 9 nucleotides matching TRBD2. The J segment lost 0 bases and the V segment lost 0 bases, leaving 4 bases of the junction unmatched. The germline V gene has CDR1 MGHRA and CDR2 YSYEKL. CDR3 size: 17 residues. The CDR3 DNA sequence: TGCGCCAGCAGCCAAGAGTTGCTAGCGGGGAGCACAGATACGCAGTATTTT. Its translation: CASSQELLAGSTDTQYF.

The chain uses TRBV9 and TRBJ2-1; perhaps TRBD2 as D (5 bases). The CDR3 covers 15 residues. CDR1 SGDLS and CDR2 YYNGEE come from the germline V gene. V lost 7 bases, J lost 7 bases, and 21 bases lay in between. The chain's CDR3 is CASSINWGPGNEQFF. Written as DNA, the CDR3 is TGTGCCAGCTCAATAAATTGGGGTCCGGGGAATGAGCAGTTCTTC.

This sequence joins TRBV7-9 and TRBJ2-7; D remains ambiguous. CDR3 size: 11 residues. Germline V CDR1 and CDR2: SEHNR, FQNEAQ (reference sequence). Trimming removed 5 bases at V and 3 bases at J, with 5 bases between. The CDR3: CASSPGYEQYF. In DNA, the CDR3 is TGTGCCAGCAGCCCGGGCTACGAGCAGTACTTC.

The chain carries TRBV7-8 and TRBJ1-2, with a weak D call TRBD1 (6 bases). There are 15 residues in the CDR3. Germline assignment: CDR1 SGHVS and CDR2 FQNEAQ. Trimming left V 4 bases short and J 1 base short, with 13 bases between. In DNA form, the CDR3 reads TGTGCCAGCAGCTGGGGTGGACAGTTTAACTATGGCTACACCTTC. This encodes CASSWGGQFNYGYTF.

This chain links TRBV19 with TRBJ2-1; 10 bases are shared with TRBD2. The CDR3 consists of 16 residues. V lost 5 bases, J lost 6 bases, and 10 bases stayed unmatched. CDR1 is LNHDA and CDR2 is SQIVND in the germline V gene (reference sequence). The CDR3 reads CASSLPAGGPVNEQFF. The CDR3 DNA follows: TGTGCCAGTAGTCTACCAGCGGGGGGGCCGGTCAATGAGCAGTTCTTC.

The chain has TRBV5-1 and TRBJ1-5; D is unclear. The CDR3 extends over 13 amino acids. Per the germline V gene, CDR1 is SGHRS and CDR2 is YFSETQ. V was trimmed by 9 bases and J by 3 bases, leaving 13 bases between them. The CDR3 sequence is CAIPQSFNQPQHF. CDR3 coding DNA: TGCGCCATCCCACAATCCTTCAATCAGCCCCAGCATTTT.

The V gene is TRBV6-1, the J gene TRBJ1-2; D perhaps matches TRBD1 (6 bases). Trimming pared 0 bases from V and 4 bases from J, leaving 12 bases between. Germline CDR1 reads MNHNS; CDR2 reads SASEGT. CDR3 length equals 15 residues. The CDR3 loop is CASSEATGASYGYTF. The CDR3, as DNA: TGTGCCAGCAGTGAAGCGACAGGAGCTTCCTATGGCTACACCTTC.

The gene calls are TRBV4-1 and TRBJ1-2, with 9 bases matching TRBD1. Germline lookup yields CDR1 MGHRA and CDR2 YSYEKL. The CDR3 runs 16 residues. Trimming took 1 base from V and 1 from J; bases not matched to a gene: 4. CDR3 in amino acids: CASSQGPGQGNYGYTF. CDR3 DNA sequence: TGCGCCAGCAGCCAAGGACCGGGACAGGGTAACTATGGCTACACCTTC.

The chain combines TRBV19 with TRBJ2-3, with 9 bases identical to TRBD2. V gave up 3 bases and J gave up 5 bases; unmatched junction bases: 6. The germline CDR1 and CDR2 sequences are LNHDA and SQIVND (reference sequence). The CDR3 consists of 15 residues. CDR3 sequence reads: CASSMTSGREDTQYF. For the CDR3, the DNA is TGTGCCAGTAGTATGACTAGCGGAAGGGAAGATACGCAGTATTTT.

V gene TRBV30 combines with J gene TRBJ1-2, with 8 bases fitting TRBD1. After removal of 1 base from V and 4 bases from J, the junction contained 14 bases not matched to a gene. Germline values: CDR1 GTSNPN, CDR2 SVGIG (reference sequence). CDR3 length: 17 residues. CDR3 coding DNA: TGTGCCTGGAGTGATGGACAGGGAAGGCCTATGGTCTATGGCTACACCTTC. Residues: CAWSDGQGRPMVYGYTF.

The chain combines TRBV28 with TRBJ1-4; the D is unclear. V was shortened by 3 bases and J by 2 bases, with 13 bases between the two germline ends. This CDR3 spans 16 amino acids. In germline, CDR1 is MDHEN, CDR2 SYDVKM. CDR3 region: CASSFWRAGTNEKLFF. The CDR3 nucleotides read TGTGCCAGCAGTTTCTGGAGGGCTGGGACTAATGAAAAACTGTTTTTT.

The V gene is TRBV5-8, the J gene TRBJ2-5, with a tentative D call TRBD2 (7 bases). Germline V gives CDR1 SGHTS, CDR2 YDEGEE. The V end was cut by 5 bases, the J end by 4 bases, with 15 bases between. CDR3 length: 14 residues. The CDR3: CASRQTGRGETQYF. The CDR3 DNA reads as TGTGCCAGCAGACAAACAGGGAGGGGAGAGACCCAGTACTTC.

The V gene is TRBV7-9, the J gene TRBJ2-7; no clear D. V lost 3 bases to trimming and J lost 6 bases, with 6 bases between them. The CDR3 contains 11 residues. From germline, CDR1 is SEHNR and CDR2 FQNEAQ (reference sequence). The CDR3: CASSFLGEQYF. CDR3 coding DNA: TGTGCCAGCAGCTTCCTAGGCGAGCAGTACTTC.

V usage is TRBV7-6 and J usage is TRBJ1-4, with TRBD1 matching 7 bases. The germline V gene has CDR1 SGHVS and CDR2 FNYEAQ. CDR3 length: 14 amino acids. V was clipped by 1 base and J by 8 bases; unmatched bases: 4. CDR3 protein: CASSLDRGHEKLFF. The CDR3 nucleotides are TGTGCCAGCAGCTTAGACAGGGGACACGAAAAACTGTTTTTT.